The 30 T cell receptor beta chains in this list originate from one sample, sequenced in a study of OX40 agonist ivuxolimab in advanced cancers. The library was made by the immunoSEQ multiplex PCR assay. In TCRdb, the immuneACCESS table is reduced to in-frame sequences with V and J assigned. These tables do not hold every clone; where another copy was compared, an unresolved V gene accounts for under half, and the others remain unexplained. Within this sample are around 45,000 clones, with more than 70% of them counted one time only. The ten largest clonotypes hold less than 8% of the sample. The sequencing used CD4+ or CD8+ T cells sorted from blood, collected in a trial of the OX40 agonist ivuxolimab. Receptors originate from an adult with an advanced solid tumor such as melanoma, head and neck, liver or kidney cancer.

This clone was counted once. The rearrangement uses TRBV11-2 and TRBJ2-1, with TRBD2 identical over 9 bases. CDR3 size: 15 residues. Germline V gene lookup returns CDR1 SGHAT and CDR2 FQNNGV. J gave up 3 bases and V 6 bases, and 6 bases lay outside the gene matches. The CDR3 coding sequence is TGTGCCAGCAGGAAGACTAGCGGAAGCTACAATGAGCAGTTCTTC. It is translated as CASRKTSGSYNEQFF.

The chain couples TRBV27 to TRBJ2-1; D gene ambiguous. V was cut by 2 bases and J by 8 bases, with 16 bases left in between. CDR3 length equals 15 residues. Germline V gene sequence: CDR1 MNHEY, CDR2 SMNVEV (reference sequence). Written as DNA, the CDR3 is TGTGCCAGCAGTTTAAATACTCAACTCCGGCATGAGCAGTTCTTC. Translating it yields CASSLNTQLRHEQFF.

J is TRBJ2-3 and V is TRBV16, with 13 bases that match TRBD2. Unmatched junction bases numbered 7, after V lost 2 bases and J lost 5 bases. The CDR3 is 17 residues long. Germline V gene lookup returns CDR1 KGHSY and CDR2 FQNENV. The CDR3, as DNA: TGTGCCAGCAGCCAAGGTACTAGCGGGAGGGCCGAAGATACGCAGTATTTT. Protein product: CASSQGTSGRAEDTQYF.

In this sample, this clone turned up once. The chain is built from TRBV7-2 and TRBJ1-2, with unresolved D. This CDR3 region has 14 residues. Trimming left V 1 base short and J 0 bases short, with 6 bases between. Per germline, CDR1 SGHTA and CDR2 FQGNSA. CDR3 in amino acids: CASSLGQANYGYTF. For the CDR3, the DNA is TGTGCCAGCAGCTTAGGGCAGGCTAACTATGGCTACACCTTC.

CDR3 loop: CASSLSASGGWETQYF. CDR3 in DNA: TGTGCCAGCAGTTTATCGGCTAGCGGTGGATGGGAGACCCAGTACTTC. The chain recombines TRBV28 with TRBJ2-5; 7 positions agree with TRBD2. Per the germline V gene, CDR1 is MDHEN and CDR2 is SYDVKM. With V trimmed by 1 base and J by 5 bases, 10 bases remained unmatched. This CDR3 spans 16 amino acids.

V usage is TRBV14 and J usage is TRBJ2-1; D call uncertain. V lost 4 bases and J lost 6, with 16 bases in between. The CDR3 totals 15 residues. Germline V lookup: CDR1 SGHDN, CDR2 FVKESK. The CDR3 nucleotides read TGTGCCAGCAGCCTAGGGAAGGGTTCCGCCAATGAGCAGTTCTTC. This sequence encodes CASSLGKGSANEQFF.

This clone is a singleton in its sample. The V and J genes are TRBV19 and TRBJ2-5; 8 bases map to TRBD2. The length of the CDR3 is 18 residues. CDR1 and CDR2 (germline): LNHDA, SQIVND (reference sequence). Trimming removed 1 base from V and 2 bases from J; junction bases left unmatched: 12. CDR3 loop: CASSIGPGGSHLQETQYF. The DNA for the CDR3 is TGTGCCAGTAGTATAGGCCCGGGAGGGAGTCACCTTCAAGAGACCCAGTACTTC.

This chain links TRBV30 with TRBJ1-4; 12 bases line up with TRBD1. Germline lookup yields CDR1 GTSNPN and CDR2 SVGIG (reference sequence). The CDR3 spans 14 residues. V shed 3 bases and J 8 bases; nucleotides not matched to a gene: 4. CDR3 DNA sequence: TGTGCCTGGAGGGGACAGGGGGCGGGGGAAAAACTGTTTTTT. This translates into CAWRGQGAGEKLFF.

This chain uses TRBV2 with TRBJ2-6; D remains unclear. Per germline, CDR1 SNHLY and CDR2 FYNNEI. This CDR3 comprises 13 residues. Trimming took 4 bases from V and 5 from J, leaving 6 bases between them. The CDR3 loop is CASSGPRANVLTF. CDR3 nucleotide sequence: TGTGCCAGCAGTGGACCCCGGGCCAACGTCCTGACTTTC.

This rearrangement joins TRBV2 to TRBJ1-3; D unresolved. The CDR3 length is 12 residues. The germline gives CDR1 SNHLY, CDR2 FYNNEI. V gave up 4 bases and J gave up 4 bases, with 5 bases separating them. The DNA of the CDR3 is TGTGCCAGCAGTGCGGCAGGAAACACCATATATTTT. Residues: CASSAAGNTIYF.

The J gene is TRBJ1-1, the V gene TRBV13; D is uncertain. Trimming pared 0 bases from V and 8 bases from J, leaving 7 bases between. This CDR3 region has 12 residues. Germline V gene data show CDR1 as PRHDT and CDR2 as FYEKMQ (reference sequence). DNA of the CDR3: TGTGCCAGCAGCTTAGGGAGGGAAGAAGCTTTCTTT. As protein: CASSLGREEAFF.

The chain is built from TRBV6-1 and TRBJ1-1; D is perhaps TRBD1 (5 bases). CDR1 MNHNS and CDR2 SASEGT come from the germline V gene. This CDR3 contains 11 residues. The V end lost 7 bases, the J end lost 10 bases, and 13 bases lay between the germline ends. CDR3 bases: TGTGCCAGCAATCAAGGGGCGACAGCTTTCTTT. It encodes CASNQGATAFF.

This clone was found once. The chain links TRBV6-1 to TRBJ1-1, with TRBD1 matching over 8 bases. Germline V lookup: CDR1 MNHNS, CDR2 SASEGT. The ends lost 11 bases at V and 5 bases at J; junction bases unmatched: 13. CDR3 length equals 14 residues. For the CDR3, the DNA is TGTGCCTGCTTGAGTTACAGGGGGAGTACTGAAGCTTTCTTT. This gives the protein CACLSYRGSTEAFF.

The chain uses TRBV18 and TRBJ1-5; D is possibly TRBD1 (5 bases). Trimming took 4 bases from V and 1 from J, leaving 17 bases between them. Germline-derived CDR1 and CDR2 are KGHSH and LQKENI. The length of the CDR3 is 17 residues. CDR3 residues: CASSLRTGHGSNQPQHF. The CDR3 DNA sequence: TGTGCCAGCTCACTCAGAACAGGTCATGGGAGCAATCAGCCCCAGCATTTT.

J is TRBJ2-7 and V is TRBV30, with D possibly TRBD2 on 7 matching bases. The CDR3 contains 13 residues. Germline lookup yields CDR1 GTSNPN and CDR2 SVGIG (reference sequence). Trimming took 1 base from V and 7 from J, leaving 14 bases between them. CDR3 loop: CAWSGTVREEQYF. CDR3 in DNA: TGTGCCTGGAGTGGGACAGTGCGGGAGGAGCAGTACTTC.

This clone showed up just once. This chain links TRBV5-1 with TRBJ1-5; 7 positions agree with TRBD1. V gave up 0 bases and J gave up 5 bases; unmatched junction bases: 5. From germline, CDR1 is SGHRS and CDR2 YFSETQ. The CDR3 extends over 15 amino acids. DNA for the CDR3: TGCGCCAGCAGCTTGGTAGGAGGGGGCTATCAGCCCCAGCATTTT. It codes for CASSLVGGGYQPQHF.

V gene TRBV6-5 combines with J gene TRBJ1-6; no firm D call. Germline-derived CDR1 and CDR2 are MNHEY and SVGAGI. V was trimmed by 0 bases and J by 5 bases, leaving 11 bases between them. The CDR3 is 16 residues long. CDR3 sequence: CASSYSKSLHNSPLHF. The CDR3 nucleotides are TGTGCCAGCAGTTACTCGAAGAGCCTCCATAATTCACCCCTCCACTTT.

This chain's CDR3 is CASSSPGTGGLNGYTF. CDR3 sequence (DNA): TGTGCCAGCAGCTCCCCTGGGACAGGGGGCCTCAATGGCTACACCTTC. The rearrangement uses TRBV25-1 and TRBJ1-2; 12 nucleotides match TRBD1. Germline V CDR1 and CDR2: MGHDK, SYGVNS. V was clipped by 6 bases and J by 6 bases; unmatched bases: 11. The CDR3 extends over 16 amino acids.

The V gene is TRBV30, the J gene TRBJ2-5, with no clear D. Germline CDR1 is GTSNPN and CDR2 is SVGIG (reference sequence). V lost 0 bases and J 2 bases, leaving 4 bases between the germline ends. The CDR3 has 12 residues. The DNA of the CDR3 is TGTGCCTGGAGTGTTAAGCAAGAGACCCAGTACTTC. Translation: CAWSVKQETQYF. The full variable domain, completed using reference TRBV30 and TRBJ2-5, is SQTIHQWPATLVQPVGSPLSLECTVEGTSNPNLYWYRQAAGRGLQLLFYSVGIGQISSEVPQNLSASRPQDRQFILSSKKLLLSDSGFYLCAWSVKQETQYFGPGTRLLVL.

This chain uses TRBV7-9 with TRBJ1-1, with 7 bases aligning to TRBD1. The germline CDR1 and CDR2 sequences are SEHNR and FQNEAQ (reference sequence). Trimming took 5 bases from V and 9 from J; bases not matched to a gene: 12. This CDR3 is 14 amino acids long. CDR3 residues: CASSLKGIRGQAFF. The CDR3, as DNA: TGTGCCAGCAGCCTGAAGGGTATAAGGGGGCAAGCTTTCTTT. Full variable domain (missing parts from reference TRBV7-9 and TRBJ1-1): DTGVSQNPRHKITKRGQNVTFRCDPISEHNRLYWYRQTLGQGPEFLTYFQNEAQLEKSRLLSDRFSAERPKGSFSTLEIQRTEQGDSAMYLCASSLKGIRGQAFFGQGTRLTVV.

This chain joins TRBV6-5 and TRBJ1-6; the D gene is possibly TRBD1 (5 bases). Germline assignment: CDR1 MNHEY and CDR2 SVGAGI. The length of the CDR3 is 15 residues. The V and J ends lost 0 bases and 7 bases respectively, with 10 bases between them. The CDR3: CASSYSGGGNSPLHF. CDR3 nucleotide sequence: TGTGCCAGCAGTTACTCGGGGGGTGGGAATTCACCCCTCCACTTT.

CDR3 sequence reads: CAWSPRDSPYEQYF. CDR3 DNA: TGTGCCTGGAGCCCGAGAGACTCACCCTACGAGCAGTACTTC. The gene calls are TRBV30 and TRBJ2-7; D not certain. Trimming took off 3 bases at V and 2 bases at J, with 14 bases between the two ends. CDR3 length: 14 amino acids. The germline gives CDR1 GTSNPN, CDR2 SVGIG (reference sequence).

The V gene is TRBV5-1, the J gene TRBJ2-2; 11 positions match TRBD2. From germline, CDR1 is SGHRS and CDR2 YFSETQ. This CDR3 spans 16 amino acids. Unmatched junction bases numbered 1, after V lost 3 bases and J lost 0 bases. DNA of the CDR3: TGCGCCAGCAGCTCGGGACTAGCGGCGAACACCGGGGAGCTGTTTTTT. It codes for CASSSGLAANTGELFF.

This sequence joins TRBV11-2 and TRBJ1-2; 7 bases match TRBD1. In germline, CDR1 is SGHAT, CDR2 FQNNGV. Unmatched junction bases numbered 4, after V lost 5 bases and J lost 1 base. This CDR3 spans 14 amino acids. The CDR3 loop is CASSPDRINYGYTF. The DNA for the CDR3 is TGTGCCAGCAGCCCGGACAGGATTAACTATGGCTACACCTTC.

The chain joins TRBV30 to TRBJ2-3; a weak D match, TRBD2 (5 bases). Trimming removed 0 bases at V and 2 bases at J, with 15 bases between. The CDR3 extends over 16 amino acids. CDR1 and CDR2 from the germline V gene are GTSNPN and SVGIG (reference sequence). The CDR3 DNA reads TGTGCCTGGAGTGTACCCGGCGGGTCCTACACAGATACGCAGTATTTT. It is translated as CAWSVPGGSYTDTQYF. Using reference TRBV30 and TRBJ2-3 for the parts outside the CDR3, the full variable domain is SQTIHQWPATLVQPVGSPLSLECTVEGTSNPNLYWYRQAAGRGLQLLFYSVGIGQISSEVPQNLSASRPQDRQFILSSKKLLLSDSGFYLCAWSVPGGSYTDTQYFGPGTRLTVL.

V and J are TRBV5-1 and TRBJ2-7; 10 positions agree with TRBD1. V trimming: 5 bases; J trimming: 5 bases; junction bases outside the gene matches: 4. CDR1 is SGHRS, CDR2 YFSETQ, per germline. The CDR3 runs 13 residues. CDR3 protein: CASSAGTGDEQYF. DNA of the CDR3: TGCGCCAGCAGTGCCGGGACAGGGGACGAGCAGTACTTC.

This chain links TRBV6-4 with TRBJ2-1, with TRBD1 matching 12 bases. V dropped 8 bases and J dropped 6; count of bases not matched to a gene: 8. Germline V lookup: CDR1 MRHNA, CDR2 SNTAGT. The CDR3 consists of 15 residues. CDR3 bases: TGTGCCAGCGCTAAGGGACAGGGGGCAGGCAATGAGCAGTTCTTC. Translation: CASAKGQGAGNEQFF.

The rearrangement joins TRBV5-1 to TRBJ1-1; D might be TRBD1 (5 bases). Germline V gene sequence: CDR1 SGHRS, CDR2 YFSETQ. The germline V and J ends were trimmed by 0 bases and 3 bases, with 9 bases remaining between them. This CDR3 spans 14 amino acids. The CDR3 reads CASSLGGFDTEAFF. As DNA, the CDR3 is TGCGCCAGCAGCTTGGGGGGGTTTGACACTGAAGCTTTCTTT.

The chain carries TRBV27 and TRBJ1-3; D gene unclear. Trimming removed 3 bases from V and 4 bases from J, with 7 bases in between. The CDR3 extends over 13 amino acids. CDR1 is MNHEY, CDR2 SMNVEV, per germline (reference sequence). The chain's CDR3 is CASSFRRGNTIYF. DNA of the CDR3: TGTGCCAGCAGTTTTAGAAGGGGAAACACCATATATTTT.

The V call is TRBV11-2, the J call TRBJ2-7, with TRBD1 as a possible D gene (6 bases). The CDR3 covers 18 residues. Germline CDR1 is SGHAT and CDR2 is FQNNGV. Trimming removed 3 bases at V and 0 bases at J, with 21 bases between. CDR3 protein: CASSFWSLTGSLSYEQYF. DNA of the CDR3: TGTGCCAGCAGCTTTTGGTCTCTAACAGGGAGTCTCTCCTACGAGCAGTACTTC. The full variable domain, in which reference TRBV11-2 and TRBJ2-7 provide the parts outside the CDR3, is EAGVAQSPRYKIIEKRQSVAFWCNPISGHATLYWYQQILGQGPKLLIQFQNNGVVDDSQLPKDRFSAERLKGVDSTLKIQPAKLEDSAVYLCASSFWSLTGSLSYEQYFGPGTRLTVT.